Each of the 11 T cell receptor beta chains below was sequenced from the same sample in a study of blood T cell repertoires in COVID-19. Clones were sequenced by immunoSEQ multiplex PCR, and TCRdb holds only the in-frame ones, with some missing. The sample yields about 140,000 clones, around 83% seen once. The sequenced sample consisted of peripheral blood. These receptors all stem from a man aged 25-40 years with COVID-19, enrolled during active disease.

By proportion, this clone is medium-sized (0.01 to 0.1%). This chain connects TRBV2 to TRBJ2-1, with 11 bases fitting TRBD2. The V gene end was trimmed by 2 bases and the J gene end by 2 bases; junction bases not matched to a gene: 11. This CDR3 is 19 amino acids long. CDR1 and CDR2 (germline): SNHLY, FYNNEI. CDR3 nucleotide sequence: TGTGCCAGCAGTGAATCGTTACGTACTAGCGGGAGTACCTACAATGAGCAGTTCTTC. The encoded protein is CASSESLRTSGSTYNEQFF.

The chain is built from TRBV29-1 and TRBJ2-4; 9 nucleotides line up with TRBD1. The CDR3 extends over 12 amino acids. With 7 bases clipped from V and 7 bases from J, the junction kept 5 bases outside the gene matches. Germline CDR1 SQVTM, CDR2 ANQGSEA. CDR3 region: CSGTGARNIQYF. In DNA form, the CDR3 reads TGCAGCGGGACAGGGGCCAGGAACATTCAGTACTTC. Looking up the rest from reference TRBV29-1 and TRBJ2-4 gives the full variable domain: SAVISQKPSRDICQRGTSLTIQCQVDSQVTMMFWYRQQPGQSLTLIATANQGSEATYESGFVIDKFPISRPNLTFSTLTVSNMSPEDSSIYLCSGTGARNIQYFGAGTRLSVL.

The chain uses TRBV5-1 and TRBJ2-1, with 13 bases identical to TRBD2. The V and J ends lost 4 bases and 6 bases, in that order; junction bases with no gene match: 4. The CDR3 has 15 amino acids. The V gene's germline CDR1 is SGHRS and CDR2 YFSETQ. CDR3 bases: TGCGCCAGCAGCACCGGACTAGCGGGAGTCAATGAGCAGTTCTTC. Protein: CASSTGLAGVNEQFF.

The rearrangement uses TRBV7-2 and TRBJ2-3; 8 positions match TRBD2. The CDR3 has 15 amino acids. Germline V gene sequence: CDR1 SGHTA, CDR2 FQGNSA. The trim removed 5 bases at V and 5 bases at J, leaving 9 bases unmatched. CDR3 loop: CASSPEAGGLDTQYF. In DNA form, the CDR3 reads TGTGCCAGCAGCCCCGAGGCGGGAGGTTTAGATACGCAGTATTTT.

The chain recombines TRBV4-1 with TRBJ2-1; 7 nucleotides agree with TRBD2. The trim removed 3 bases at V and 2 bases at J, leaving 4 bases unmatched. The CDR3 spans 15 residues. Germline CDR1 is MGHRA and CDR2 is YSYEKL. Here the CDR3 reads CASSQRETPYNEQFF. The CDR3 DNA is TGCGCCAGCAGCCAGCGGGAGACACCCTACAATGAGCAGTTCTTC.

The chain couples TRBV19 to TRBJ2-1; possible D gene TRBD2, 5 bases. Germline V gene data show CDR1 as LNHDA and CDR2 as SQIVND (reference sequence). CDR3 length: 14 amino acids. Trimming cost V 6 bases and J 6 bases, with 15 bases left between them. In DNA, the CDR3 is TGTGCCAGTAGGCCAAACCTAGCTTTCAATGAGCAGTTCTTC. Protein sequence: CASRPNLAFNEQFF.

The chain uses TRBV27 and TRBJ2-3; TRBD2 might be the D (6 bases). In germline, CDR1 is MNHEY, CDR2 SMNVEV (reference sequence). The V and J ends lost 5 bases and 4 bases respectively, with 13 bases between them. The CDR3 consists of 14 residues. The CDR3: CASSEARDADTQYF. Written as DNA, the CDR3 is TGTGCCAGCAGTGAGGCGCGGGACGCAGATACGCAGTATTTT.

The chain uses TRBV28 and TRBJ1-2; TRBD1 might be the D (5 bases). Germline loops: CDR1 MDHEN, CDR2 SYDVKM. This CDR3 is built from 13 residues. The germline V and J ends were trimmed by 4 bases and 5 bases, with 11 bases remaining between them. The CDR3 sequence: CASSSPAGYGYTF. As DNA, the CDR3 is TGTGCCAGCAGTTCCCCGGCAGGGTATGGCTACACCTTC.

This chain joins TRBV4-2 and TRBJ2-3, with 8 nucleotides matching TRBD2. CDR1 and CDR2 (germline): LGHNA, YNFKEQ. Trimming at V came to 4 bases and at J to 6 bases, leaving 6 bases not matched to a gene. This CDR3 has 14 amino acids. DNA of the CDR3: TGTGCCAGCAGCCGAGGGACTAGGGATGATACGCAGTATTTT. This sequence encodes CASSRGTRDDTQYF.

J is TRBJ2-1 and V is TRBV27; 7 bases line up with TRBD1. CDR1 is MNHEY, CDR2 SMNVEV, per germline (reference sequence). V trimming: 6 bases; J trimming: 6 bases; junction bases outside the gene matches: 11. The CDR3 has 15 amino acids. The CDR3 DNA follows: TGTGCCAGCAGCGCCAGACAGGGTCAAATCAATGAGCAGTTCTTC. Translation gives CASSARQGQINEQFF.

This CDR3 is CASSYPGLGGQETQYF. The CDR3 DNA sequence: TGTGCCAGCAGTTACCCGGGACTAGGAGGTCAAGAGACCCAGTACTTC. The chain recombines TRBV6-5 with TRBJ2-5; 8 bases are shared with TRBD2. The CDR3 consists of 16 residues. V was pared by 2 bases and J by 2 bases, with 7 bases of the junction left unmatched. Germline loops: CDR1 MNHEY, CDR2 SVGAGI.